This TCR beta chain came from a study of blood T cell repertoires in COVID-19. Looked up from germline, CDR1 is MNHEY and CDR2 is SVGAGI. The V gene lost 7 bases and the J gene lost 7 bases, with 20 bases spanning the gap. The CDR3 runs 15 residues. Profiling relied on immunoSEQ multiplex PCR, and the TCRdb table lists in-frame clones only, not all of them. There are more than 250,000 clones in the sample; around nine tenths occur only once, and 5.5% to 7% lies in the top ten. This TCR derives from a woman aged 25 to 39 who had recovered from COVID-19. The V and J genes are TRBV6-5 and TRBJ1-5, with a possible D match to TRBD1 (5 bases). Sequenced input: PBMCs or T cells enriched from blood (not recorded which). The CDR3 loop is CASIDSAGVGQPQHF. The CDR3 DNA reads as TGTGCCAGCATCGACTCAGCGGGGGTCGGCCAGCCCCAGCATTTT.